This T cell receptor beta chain was sequenced for a study of blood T cells in healthy people across ages. Broader study findings: More naive CD4+ cells and higher diversity marked long-lived donors relative to aged donors.

This CDR3 is 17 amino acids long. Germline V gives CDR1 LNHNV, CDR2 YYDKDF (reference sequence). The trim removed 2 bases at V and 7 bases at J, leaving 15 bases unmatched. This clonotype was detected only a few times. Antigen: not known. Alongside a J-beta primer mix, a sample-barcoded 5' primer served in a second PCR lasting 7 to 11 cycles. TCRdb reanalysed the 5' RACE reads using MiXCR and keeps one entry per CDR3 protein. The sample lists roughly 800,000 distinct CDR3 sequences; 20% to 25% were seen once. These data were likewise used in another study, on T cells of mothers and their children.

This receptor was taken from a boy between 10 and 17 years old in good health. The genes are TRBV15 and TRBJ2-7, with 9 positions matching TRBD1. The specimen was blood. The CDR3 DNA sequence: TGTGCCACCAGCAGATTGGGTCCGCTACAGGGGGCTGTGGAGCAGTACTTC. Encoded protein: CATSRLGPLQGAVEQYF.